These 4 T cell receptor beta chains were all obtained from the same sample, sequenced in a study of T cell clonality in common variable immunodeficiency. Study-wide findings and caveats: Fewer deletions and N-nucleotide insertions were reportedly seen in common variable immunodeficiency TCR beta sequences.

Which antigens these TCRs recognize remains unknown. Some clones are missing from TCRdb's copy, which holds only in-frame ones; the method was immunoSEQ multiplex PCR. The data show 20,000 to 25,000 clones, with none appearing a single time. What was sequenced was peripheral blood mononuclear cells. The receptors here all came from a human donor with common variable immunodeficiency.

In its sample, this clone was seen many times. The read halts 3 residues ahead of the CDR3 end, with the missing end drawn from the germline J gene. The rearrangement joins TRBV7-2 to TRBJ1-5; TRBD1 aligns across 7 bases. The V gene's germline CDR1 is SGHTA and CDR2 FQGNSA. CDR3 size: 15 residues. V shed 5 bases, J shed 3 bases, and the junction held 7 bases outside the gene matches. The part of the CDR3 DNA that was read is TGTGCCAGCAGCAATGGACAGGTTTCCAATCAGCCC. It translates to CASSNGQVSNQP. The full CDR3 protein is CASSNGQVSNQPQHF.

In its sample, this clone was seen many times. CDR3 amino acids: CSTRQGGNTEAFF. CDR3 DNA (partial): TGCAGCACCCGCCAGGGGGGGAACACTGAA. The V and J genes are TRBV29-1 and TRBJ1-1; TRBD1 aligns across 7 bases. With the read ending 3 residues before the CDR3 end, the germline J gene is used to fill in that end. V trimming: 8 bases; J trimming: 1 base; junction bases outside the gene matches: 7. The CDR3 covers 13 residues. Germline loops: CDR1 SQVTM, CDR2 ANQGSEA.

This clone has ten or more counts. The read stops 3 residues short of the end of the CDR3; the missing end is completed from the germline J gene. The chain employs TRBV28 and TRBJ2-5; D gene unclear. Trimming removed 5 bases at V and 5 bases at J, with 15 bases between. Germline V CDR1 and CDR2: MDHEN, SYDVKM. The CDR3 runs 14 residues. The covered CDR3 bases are TGTGCCAGCAGTCTAGGTCATGCGTGGGAGACC. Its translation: CASSLGHAWET. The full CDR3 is CASSLGHAWETQYF. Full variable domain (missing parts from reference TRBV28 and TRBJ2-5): DVKVTQSSRYLVKRTGEKVFLECVQDMDHENMFWYRQDPGLGLRLIYFSYDVKMKEKGDIPEGYSVSREKKERFSLILESASTNQTSMYLCASSLGHAWETQYFGPGTRLLVL.

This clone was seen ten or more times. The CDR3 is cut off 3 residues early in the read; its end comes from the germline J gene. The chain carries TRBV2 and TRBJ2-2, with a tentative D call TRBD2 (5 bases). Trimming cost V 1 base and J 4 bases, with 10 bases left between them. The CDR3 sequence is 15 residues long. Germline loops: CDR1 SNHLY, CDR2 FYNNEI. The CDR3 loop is CASSEVGVATGELFF. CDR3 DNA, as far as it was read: TGTGCCAGCAGTGAAGTCGGGGTTGCCACCGGGGAG.